One and the same sample provided the 18 T cell receptor beta chains below, sequenced in a study of blood T cell repertoires in COVID-19 (TCRdb year 2020). The protocol used for the library was the immunoSEQ multiplex PCR assay. TCRdb took over this immuneACCESS table, retaining in-frame rearrangements with V and J assigned. Such tables are incomplete; in checked studies, under half of the missing clones stem from an unresolved V gene, and the remainder is unexplained. In this sample the table shows tens of thousands of clones, approximately 78% of which occur a single time. Jointly, the top ten make up 13% to 15% of the sample. The sample consisted of peripheral blood. Receptors originate from a human donor with acute or convalescent COVID-19. The donor label of this sample is uncertain.

This clone showed up just once. This chain uses TRBV7-9 with TRBJ2-2; D is possibly TRBD2 (5 bases). Per germline, CDR1 SEHNR and CDR2 FQNEAQ (reference sequence). The CDR3 runs 14 residues. The ends were cut back, 2 bases at V and 6 bases at J, with 10 bases in the middle. The chain's CDR3 is CASSLRGGAGELFF. CDR3 bases: TGTGCCAGCAGCTTACGGGGTGGGGCCGGGGAGCTGTTTTTT. The full variable domain, rest sourced from reference TRBV7-9 and TRBJ2-2, is DTGVSQNPRHKITKRGQNVTFRCDPISEHNRLYWYRQTLGQGPEFLTYFQNEAQLEKSRLLSDRFSAERPKGSFSTLEIQRTEQGDSAMYLCASSLRGGAGELFFGEGSRLTVL.

The chain links TRBV24-1 to TRBJ2-1; D is perhaps TRBD1 (6 bases). Per germline, CDR1 KGHDR and CDR2 SFDVKD. The V end lost 6 bases, the J end lost 6 bases, and 26 bases lay between the germline ends. This CDR3 has 18 residues. The CDR3 region is CATSTGPGGGGPSNEQFF. The CDR3 nucleotides read TGTGCCACCAGTACAGGGCCGGGCGGTGGGGGCCCGAGCAATGAGCAGTTCTTC.

This clone was counted once. This chain links TRBV2 with TRBJ1-4; unclear D gene. V was clipped by 6 bases and J by 2 bases, with 13 bases between them. This CDR3 comprises 15 residues. Germline assignment: CDR1 SNHLY and CDR2 FYNNEI. The CDR3 DNA reads as TGTGCCAGCAGCGGACTGAGTGACACTAATGAAAAACTGTTTTTT. Residues: CASSGLSDTNEKLFF.

This CDR3 is CASSLNWGQNNSPLHF. The CDR3 DNA sequence: TGTGCCAGCAGCTTAAATTGGGGACAAAATAATTCACCCCTCCACTTT. The chain uses TRBV7-2 and TRBJ1-6; TRBD1 is a possible D gene (6 bases). There are 16 residues in the CDR3. Germline lookup yields CDR1 SGHTA and CDR2 FQGNSA. Trimming stripped 2 bases from V and 5 bases from J, with 13 bases between.

V and J are TRBV10-3 and TRBJ2-1; D possibly corresponds to TRBD1 (6 bases). Germline CDR1 and CDR2: ENHRY and SYGVKD. Trimming cost V 2 bases and J 15 bases, with 17 bases left between them. This CDR3 spans 13 amino acids. The CDR3 loop is CAISEERWGLPFF. CDR3 DNA sequence: TGTGCCATCAGTGAGGAGCGTTGGGGGCTCCCGTTCTTC.

This clone was detected only once. This rearrangement joins TRBV30 to TRBJ2-3; the match to TRBD2 covers 8 bases. CDR3 length: 13 residues. The junction had 2 bases not matched to a gene; V was cut back by 2 bases and J by 4 bases. Per the germline V gene, CDR1 is GTSNPN and CDR2 is SVGIG (reference sequence). The CDR3 nucleotides read TGTGCCTGGAGTACCGGGGGGGCAGATACGCAGTATTTT. This encodes CAWSTGGADTQYF.

The chain has TRBV7-9 and TRBJ2-5, with 7 bases lining up with TRBD1. With 5 bases clipped from V and 4 bases from J, the junction kept 10 bases outside the gene matches. The germline CDR1 and CDR2 sequences are SEHNR and FQNEAQ (reference sequence). The length of the CDR3 is 15 residues. The chain's CDR3 is CASSIRQGPGETQYF. DNA of the CDR3: TGTGCCAGCAGCATACGACAGGGTCCAGGAGAGACCCAGTACTTC.

The V gene is TRBV19, the J gene TRBJ1-5; 10 bases are shared with TRBD1. Germline loops: CDR1 LNHDA, CDR2 SQIVND (reference sequence). V lost 7 bases to trimming and J lost 7 bases; unmatched junction nucleotides: 7. The CDR3 extends over 14 amino acids. CDR3 loop: CASTRTGGGQPQHF. Written as DNA, the CDR3 is TGTGCCAGTACCCGGACAGGGGGAGGCCAGCCCCAGCATTTT.

The count of this clone is one. Here the CDR3 reads CASSFGRLVNEQFF. CDR3 nucleotide sequence: TGTGCCAGCAGCTTCGGGAGGCTTGTCAATGAGCAGTTCTTC. The chain links TRBV7-8 to TRBJ2-1; TRBD2 aligns across 7 bases. Unmatched junction bases numbered 5, after V lost 3 bases and J lost 6 bases. CDR1 and CDR2 from the germline V gene are SGHVS and FQNEAQ. This CDR3 is built from 14 residues.

The chain links TRBV6-1 to TRBJ1-2; D ambiguous. Trimming took 1 base from V and 9 from J, leaving 15 bases between them. Germline-derived CDR1 and CDR2 are MNHNS and SASEGT. This CDR3 has 14 amino acids. The chain's CDR3 is CASSEGWQTSSYTF. CDR3 DNA sequence: TGTGCCAGCAGTGAAGGGTGGCAGACTTCGAGCTACACCTTC.

CDR3 nucleotides: TGTGCCAGCAGTTACTCGACAGGGGTTAATGGCTACACCTTC. Amino acids: CASSYSTGVNGYTF. The chain joins TRBV6-5 to TRBJ1-2, with TRBD1 matching 8 bases. Germline loops: CDR1 MNHEY, CDR2 SVGAGI. The CDR3 is 14 amino acids. Losses at the gene ends were 0 bases for V and 6 bases for J; bases not matched to a gene: 3.

The chain joins TRBV28 to TRBJ1-1; D is unclear. The CDR3 contains 13 residues. CDR1 and CDR2 (germline): MDHEN, SYDVKM. Between the trimmed V and J ends, which lost 3 bases and 11 bases, there was a span of 16 bases. The CDR3 DNA reads as TGTGCCAGCAGTTTCCCGGGAGCCGGAGAGGCTTTCTTT. As protein: CASSFPGAGEAFF. The full variable domain, in which reference TRBV28 and TRBJ1-1 provide the parts outside the CDR3, is DVKVTQSSRYLVKRTGEKVFLECVQDMDHENMFWYRQDPGLGLRLIYFSYDVKMKEKGDIPEGYSVSREKKERFSLILESASTNQTSMYLCASSFPGAGEAFFGQGTRLTVV.

The chain employs TRBV4-2 and TRBJ1-3; D uncertain. Germline V CDR1 and CDR2: LGHNA, YNFKEQ. The ends were cut back, 0 bases at V and 0 bases at J, with 12 bases in the middle. CDR3 size: 17 residues. CDR3 region: CASSQEGGQPSGNTIYF. The CDR3 nucleotides are TGTGCCAGCAGCCAAGAAGGAGGGCAGCCCTCTGGAAACACCATATATTTT.

The chain links TRBV7-2 to TRBJ2-3, with a weak D call TRBD2 (7 bases). The CDR3 is 15 amino acids. The germline V and J ends were trimmed by 7 bases and 5 bases, with 19 bases remaining between them. Germline values: CDR1 SGHTA, CDR2 FQGNSA. The chain's CDR3 is CASTSGGGWGDTQYF. The CDR3 DNA sequence: TGTGCCAGCACCTCCGGCGGGGGCTGGGGAGATACGCAGTATTTT.

The rearrangement uses TRBV25-1 and TRBJ2-2; tentative D call: TRBD1 (6 bases). This CDR3 is built from 15 residues. Germline loops: CDR1 MGHDK, CDR2 SYGVNS. Trimming shortened V by 3 bases and J by 4 bases, and 12 bases separated the two germline ends. The CDR3 DNA is TGTGCCAGCAGTGAGATGCAGGGGACCACCGGGGAGCTGTTTTTT. This gives the protein CASSEMQGTTGELFF.

The J gene is TRBJ1-4, the V gene TRBV29-1; D might be TRBD1 (5 bases). Trimming pared 0 bases from V and 8 bases from J, leaving 7 bases between. Germline V CDR1 and CDR2: SQVTM, ANQGSEA. This CDR3 spans 12 amino acids. The DNA of the CDR3 is TGCAGCGTTGAAGAGCAGGGAGAAAAACTGTTTTTT. This translates into CSVEEQGEKLFF.

The V call is TRBV6-5, the J call TRBJ2-1; tentative D call: TRBD2 (7 bases). With 1 base removed from V and 9 bases from J, the gap between germline ends came to 10 bases. Looked up from germline, CDR1 is MNHEY and CDR2 is SVGAGI. CDR3 length: 13 residues. CDR3 amino acids: CASSYYREGEQFF. CDR3 DNA sequence: TGTGCCAGCAGTTACTACAGGGAGGGTGAGCAGTTCTTC.

This clone was detected a few times. J is TRBJ1-1 and V is TRBV19; 8 bases are a match to TRBD1. Germline trimming cut 4 bases from V and 5 bases from J; bases unmatched to any gene: 6. The germline V gene encodes CDR1 LNHDA and CDR2 SQIVND (reference sequence). The CDR3 runs to 14 residues. The CDR3 DNA reads TGTGCCAGTAGTACACGGACAGGGAATACTGAAGCTTTCTTT. This encodes CASSTRTGNTEAFF.